Each of the 20 T cell receptor beta chains below was sequenced from the same sample in a study of blood T cell repertoires in COVID-19. Profiled with immunoSEQ multiplex PCR; TCRdb holds only in-frame clones, not every one. The sample lists about 220,000 clones; approximately 91% were seen once. Sequences were obtained from peripheral blood. The receptors here all came from a man aged 40-49 years with acute or convalescent COVID-19.

This clone has just one count. The V gene is TRBV3-1 (or the pseudogene TRBV3-2), the J gene TRBJ1-4; TRBD1 matches at 8 bases. CDR3 length: 15 amino acids. V lost 2 bases to trimming and J lost 8 bases; unmatched junction nucleotides: 7. The germline V gene has CDR1 LGHDT and CDR2 YNNKEL (reference sequence). CDR3 DNA: TGTGCCAGCAGCCAAAGTCGGACAGGGTGGGAAAAACTGTTTTTT. This codes for CASSQSRTGWEKLFF.

The gene calls are TRBV5-1 and TRBJ2-1, with D possibly matching TRBD2 (6 bases). This CDR3 region has 15 residues. The germline V gene has CDR1 SGHRS and CDR2 YFSETQ. Trimming pared 1 base from V and 6 bases from J, leaving 14 bases between. For the CDR3, the DNA is TGCGCCAGCAGCTTGAACGTGGGACTGTTCAATGAGCAGTTCTTC. It translates to CASSLNVGLFNEQFF.

This clone was seen only a few times. This chain links TRBV19 with TRBJ1-1; weak D call: TRBD1 (6 bases). This CDR3 comprises 14 residues. Trimming removed 4 bases at V and 5 bases at J, with 14 bases between. CDR1 and CDR2 from the germline V gene are LNHDA and SQIVND (reference sequence). The CDR3 bases are TGTGCCAGTAGTACCACAGGGTCGGGGACTGAAGCTTTCTTT. Translated: CASSTTGSGTEAFF.

This chain joins TRBV7-9 and TRBJ1-2; D is unresolved. The V gene's germline CDR1 is SEHNR and CDR2 FQNEAQ (reference sequence). The CDR3 is 15 residues long. Trimming removed 0 bases from V and 8 bases from J, with 16 bases in between. This CDR3 reads CASSLALEVYEGYTF. The CDR3 DNA follows: TGTGCCAGCAGCTTAGCGCTTGAGGTTTATGAGGGCTACACCTTC.

This clone turned up a few times. This rearrangement joins TRBV19 to TRBJ2-4, with 7 positions matching TRBD1. The CDR3 extends over 20 amino acids. The germline gives CDR1 LNHDA, CDR2 SQIVND (reference sequence). The ends lost 3 bases at V and 0 bases at J; junction bases unmatched: 17. The CDR3 is CASSILYEGARPLAKNIQYF. The CDR3 DNA follows: TGTGCCAGTAGTATCCTATACGAGGGGGCCCGACCCCTAGCCAAAAACATTCAGTACTTC.

CDR3: CASSFVGGAFF. In DNA form, the CDR3 reads TGTGCCAGCAGTTTCGTGGGGGGAGCTTTCTTT. The J gene is TRBJ1-1, the V gene TRBV6-2 or TRBV6-3; a weak D match, TRBD1 (5 bases). This CDR3 contains 11 residues. Germline V gene data show CDR1 as MNHEY and CDR2 as SVGEGT. V gave up 4 bases and J gave up 10 bases, with 10 bases separating them.

The chain carries TRBV5-1 and TRBJ2-1; 8 bases line up with TRBD2. The CDR3 is 15 amino acids. Trimming took 5 bases from V and 4 from J; bases not matched to a gene: 8. The V gene's germline CDR1 is SGHRS and CDR2 YFSETQ. This CDR3 reads CASRPSGSVYNEQFF. CDR3 sequence (DNA): TGCGCCAGCAGACCGAGCGGGAGCGTATACAATGAGCAGTTCTTC.

This clone was recorded only once. The rearrangement joins TRBV7-6 to TRBJ1-5; 8 bases fit TRBD1. Germline trimming cut 5 bases from V and 6 bases from J; bases unmatched to any gene: 9. Germline V CDR1 and CDR2: SGHVS, FNYEAQ. The CDR3 covers 15 residues. Here the CDR3 DNA reads TGTGCCAGCAGCAAATCCGACAGGGGAGGTCAGCCCCAGCATTTT. It yields the protein CASSKSDRGGQPQHF.

The chain couples TRBV10-3 to TRBJ2-1; 8 bases agree with TRBD1. From germline, CDR1 is ENHRY and CDR2 SYGVKD. This CDR3 region has 14 residues. V was pared by 4 bases and J by 4 bases, with 3 bases of the junction left unmatched. CDR3: CAISGQGAYNEQFF. The CDR3 bases are TGTGCCATCAGTGGTCAGGGGGCTTACAATGAGCAGTTCTTC.

The chain employs TRBV18 and TRBJ2-1; D might be TRBD1 (6 bases). CDR1 KGHSH and CDR2 LQKENI come from the germline V gene. The CDR3 totals 15 residues. V shed 5 bases and J shed 1 base, with 12 bases lying between them. This CDR3 is CASSFSGESYNEQFF. The CDR3 DNA reads as TGTGCCAGCTCATTTTCAGGGGAATCCTACAATGAGCAGTTCTTC.

This clone was counted a single time. The CDR3 sequence: CASSRDRGETQYF. The CDR3 DNA follows: TGTGCCAGCAGTAGGGACAGAGGGGAGACCCAGTACTTC. V is TRBV6-5 and J is TRBJ2-5, with 7 bases that match TRBD1. Losses at the gene ends were 5 bases for V and 5 bases for J; bases not matched to a gene: 5. This CDR3 comprises 13 residues. Germline V CDR1 and CDR2: MNHEY, SVGAGI.

The chain has TRBV19 and TRBJ2-7, with D maybe TRBD1 (6 bases). This CDR3 has 15 amino acids. Germline CDR1 is LNHDA and CDR2 is SQIVND (reference sequence). The V and J ends lost 5 bases and 0 bases respectively, with 14 bases between them. This chain's CDR3 is CASSSETGSSYEQYF. The CDR3 bases are TGTGCCAGTAGTTCGGAAACAGGGAGCTCCTACGAGCAGTACTTC.

The chain couples TRBV11-2 to TRBJ1-1, with no clear D. The ends were cut back, 5 bases at V and 3 bases at J, with 13 bases in the middle. CDR1 is SGHAT and CDR2 is FQNNGV in the germline V gene. The CDR3 runs to 14 residues. In DNA form, the CDR3 reads TGTGCCAGCAGCCGCCAGACTGACGACACTGAAGCTTTCTTT. It yields the protein CASSRQTDDTEAFF.

The chain employs TRBV28 and TRBJ2-3; 13 bases match TRBD2. Trimming at V came to 6 bases and at J to 8 bases, leaving 14 bases not matched to a gene. CDR3 length equals 17 residues. The germline V gene has CDR1 MDHEN and CDR2 SYDVKM. CDR3 nucleotides: TGTGCCAGCAGCCCGAGGACTAGCGGGAGAGGGGCTGGTACGCAGTATTTT. It encodes CASSPRTSGRGAGTQYF. The full variable domain, in which reference TRBV28 and TRBJ2-3 provide the parts outside the CDR3, is DVKVTQSSRYLVKRTGEKVFLECVQDMDHENMFWYRQDPGLGLRLIYFSYDVKMKEKGDIPEGYSVSREKKERFSLILESASTNQTSMYLCASSPRTSGRGAGTQYFGPGTRLTVL.

This chain uses TRBV21-1 with TRBJ2-1; the D segment call TRBD2 is taken from the table without a DNA check. TRBV21-1 is a documented pseudogene. This CDR3 spans 18 amino acids. The CDR3 DNA sequence: TGTGCCAGCAGGCGGGGCCTGTTAACCCCGGGCCCGTACAATGAGCAGTTCTTC. Protein sequence: CASRRGLLTPGPYNEQFF.

This rearrangement joins TRBV6-5 to TRBJ2-5; weak D call: TRBD2 (5 bases). Germline V gives CDR1 MNHEY, CDR2 SVGAGI. The CDR3 covers 15 residues. With 0 bases removed from V and 4 bases from J, the gap between germline ends came to 12 bases. The CDR3 is CASSYSGSRGETQYF. For the CDR3, the DNA is TGTGCCAGCAGTTACTCGGGCAGCCGGGGAGAGACCCAGTACTTC.

The genes are TRBV19 and TRBJ2-1, with 7 nucleotides matching TRBD2. V was clipped by 4 bases and J by 4 bases; unmatched bases: 10. The CDR3 totals 16 residues. The germline V gene encodes CDR1 LNHDA and CDR2 SQIVND (reference sequence). The chain's CDR3 is CASSTGGGPYYNEQFF. CDR3 bases: TGTGCCAGTAGTACCGGGGGAGGGCCTTATTACAATGAGCAGTTCTTC. The full variable domain, in which reference TRBV19 and TRBJ2-1 provide the parts outside the CDR3, is DGGITQSPKYLFRKEGQNVTLSCEQNLNHDAMYWYRQDPGQGLRLIYYSQIVNDFQKGDIAEGYSVSREKKESFPLTVTSAQKNPTAFYLCASSTGGGPYYNEQFFGPGTRLTVL.

The rearrangement links TRBV5-4 to TRBJ1-1, with 7 bases that match TRBD1. The CDR3 runs 17 residues. Germline loops: CDR1 SGHNT, CDR2 YYREEE (reference sequence). Losses at the gene ends were 4 bases for V and 0 bases for J; bases not matched to a gene: 12. The CDR3 sequence: CASSLKQGNLMNTEAFF. The CDR3 DNA sequence: TGTGCCAGCAGCCTTAAACAGGGGAACCTAATGAACACTGAAGCTTTCTTT.

This chain links TRBV2 with TRBJ1-2, with D possibly TRBD1 on 5 matching bases. CDR3 size: 10 residues. Deletions cut 9 bases from V and 5 bases from J, with 7 bases between. The V gene's germline CDR1 is SNHLY and CDR2 FYNNEI. The CDR3 nucleotides are TGTGCCAGGGGGGGGTATGGCTACACCTTC. Translating it yields CARGGYGYTF. The variable domain in full, completed from reference TRBV2 and TRBJ1-2, reads EPEVTQTPSHQVTQMGQEVILRCVPISNHLYFYWYRQILGQKVEFLVSFYNNEISEKSEIFDDQFSVERPDGSNFTLKIRSTKLEDSAMYFCARGGYGYTFGSGTRLTVV.

The CDR3 region has the DNA TGTGCCAGCAGCTCAATGACGCGGGCCCTAGGGGAGCTGTTTTTT. Protein sequence: CASSSMTRALGELFF. The chain couples TRBV11-2 to TRBJ2-2; a possible D gene is TRBD2 (5 bases). The CDR3 has 15 residues. The V gene's germline CDR1 is SGHAT and CDR2 FQNNGV. Trimming took 4 bases from V and 8 from J, leaving 17 bases between them.